Listed here are 28 T cell receptor beta chains from one sample, sequenced in a study of immune evolution from preneoplasia to lung adenocarcinoma. Clones were sequenced by immunoSEQ multiplex PCR, and TCRdb holds only the in-frame ones, with some missing. Found here are several thousand clones, more than 70% of them singletons; the top ten hold roughly 2.9%. The sequenced sample consisted of FFPE minimally invasive lung adenocarcinoma tissue. All receptors come from a person between 65 and 79 years old with lung adenocarcinoma.

V and J are TRBV2 and TRBJ2-2, with D perhaps TRBD1 (5 bases). V lost 6 bases to trimming and J lost 6 bases, with 11 bases between them. Looked up from germline, CDR1 is SNHLY and CDR2 is FYNNEI. The CDR3 totals 13 residues. CDR3 coding DNA: TGTGCCAGCAGAGAATCAGGGCCCGGGGAGCTGTTTTTT. This codes for CASRESGPGELFF.

This chain uses TRBV6-6 with TRBJ1-1; TRBD1 matches 7 bases. Germline V CDR1 and CDR2: MNHNY, SVGAGI (reference sequence). This CDR3 region has 14 residues. Losses at the gene ends were 6 bases for V and 1 base for J; bases not matched to a gene: 5. The CDR3: CASSRQGPNTEAFF. DNA of the CDR3: TGTGCCAGCAGCAGACAGGGCCCGAACACTGAAGCTTTCTTT.

The chain combines TRBV11-2 with TRBJ2-7, with a weak D call TRBD2 (6 bases). Between the trimmed V and J ends, which lost 6 bases and 2 bases, there was a span of 14 bases. The CDR3 covers 14 residues. Germline CDR1 and CDR2: SGHAT and FQNNGV. The CDR3 spells CASSSNRLAYEQYF. For the CDR3, the DNA is TGTGCCAGCAGTTCTAATAGACTAGCCTACGAGCAGTACTTC.

The chain recombines TRBV9 with TRBJ2-7; D is possibly TRBD1 or TRBD2 (5 bases each). V was shortened by 2 bases and J by 7 bases, with 16 bases between the two germline ends. The CDR3 length is 14 residues. From germline, CDR1 is SGDLS and CDR2 YYNGEE. The CDR3 nucleotides read TGTGCCAGCAGCGTCGGGACGTACCCCTTGGAGCAGTACTTC. Its translation: CASSVGTYPLEQYF.

This chain joins TRBV29-1 and TRBJ1-1; D might be TRBD1 (5 bases). The V end lost 6 bases, the J end lost 3 bases, and 14 bases lay between the germline ends. Germline lookup yields CDR1 SQVTM and CDR2 ANQGSEA. The CDR3 runs to 13 residues. The chain's CDR3 is CSVRRDSYTEAFF. The CDR3 DNA sequence: TGCAGCGTGAGACGCGACAGCTACACTGAAGCTTTCTTT.

The J gene is TRBJ2-1, the V gene TRBV14; D uncertain. CDR1 SGHDN and CDR2 FVKESK come from the germline V gene. The V end lost 3 bases, the J end lost 5 bases, and 11 bases lay between the germline ends. The CDR3 is 14 residues long. The CDR3 DNA follows: TGTGCCAGCAGCCATCGAGACCTAAACAATGAGCAGTTCTTC. Residues: CASSHRDLNNEQFF. The entire variable domain, with the rest obtained from reference TRBV14 and TRBJ2-1, is as follows: EAGVTQFPSHSVIEKGQTVTLRCDPISGHDNLYWYRRVMGKEIKFLLHFVKESKQDESGMPNNRFLAERTGGTYSTLKVQPAELEDSGVYFCASSHRDLNNEQFFGPGTRLTVL.

The chain is built from TRBV5-1 and TRBJ1-4; D unclear. Germline-derived CDR1 and CDR2 are SGHRS and YFSETQ. Trimming shortened V by 0 bases and J by 7 bases, and 7 bases separated the two germline ends. This CDR3 spans 13 amino acids. CDR3 protein: CASSLVGGEKLFF. The CDR3 nucleotides read TGCGCCAGCAGCTTGGTCGGTGGTGAAAAACTGTTTTTT.

The genes are TRBV11-3 and TRBJ1-5; possible D gene TRBD1, 6 bases. CDR3 size: 16 residues. Germline V gene data show CDR1 as SGHNT and CDR2 as YENEEA. Trimming pared 2 bases from V and 3 bases from J, leaving 14 bases between. The CDR3 loop reads CASSLWDTLNNQPQHF. CDR3 nucleotides: TGTGCCAGCAGCTTATGGGACACTCTGAACAATCAGCCCCAGCATTTT.

About this clone itself: The junction departs from germline at one end; a sequencing error may be responsible. V and J are TRBV7-9 and TRBJ2-7, with 8 positions matching TRBD1. The germline V gene encodes CDR1 SEHNR and CDR2 FQNEAQ (reference sequence). This CDR3 is 12 amino acids long. The CDR3 loop reads CASSQGTGPLGF. The DNA for the CDR3 is TGTGCCAGCAGCCAAGGGACAGGCCCTTTGGGTTTC. Full variable domain (rest looked up from reference TRBV7-9 and TRBJ2-7): DTGVSQNPRHKITKRGQNVTFRCDPISEHNRLYWYRQTLGQGPEFLTYFQNEAQLEKSRLLSDRFSAERPKGSFSTLEIQRTEQGDSAMYLCASSQGTGPLGFGPGTRLTVT.

This chain links TRBV2 with TRBJ2-3; 7 bases match TRBD2. V was clipped by 7 bases and J by 2 bases; unmatched bases: 9. The CDR3 spans 15 residues. CDR1 and CDR2 (germline): SNHLY, FYNNEI. Here the CDR3 DNA reads TGTGCCAGCAATCGCGGTAGCGGGTACACAGATACGCAGTATTTT. Translation gives CASNRGSGYTDTQYF.

The rearrangement uses TRBV29-1 and TRBJ2-1; 10 bases are shared with TRBD2. The V gene's germline CDR1 is SQVTM and CDR2 ANQGSEA. Trimming at V came to 2 bases and at J to 7 bases, leaving 5 bases not matched to a gene. This CDR3 is 14 amino acids long. CDR3 bases: TGCAGCGTTGAATCTAGCGGGAGCCCGAATGAGCAGTTCTTC. Its protein is CSVESSGSPNEQFF.

This clone was observed a single time. The chain couples TRBV7-6 to TRBJ1-3; the D gene is possibly TRBD1 (5 bases). Trimming left V 1 base short and J 13 bases short, with 17 bases between. CDR3 length: 14 amino acids. Germline loops: CDR1 SGHVS, CDR2 FNYEAQ. The CDR3 here is CASSLEAGTISIYF. Written as DNA, the CDR3 is TGTGCCAGCAGCTTAGAGGCAGGGACGATATCTATATATTTT. The entire variable domain, with the rest obtained from reference TRBV7-6 and TRBJ1-3, is as follows: GAGVSQSPRYKVTKRGQDVALRCDPISGHVSLYWYRQALGQGPEFLTYFNYEAQQDKSGLPNDRFSAERPEGSISTLTIQRTEQRDSAMYRCASSLEAGTISIYFGEGSWLTVV.

V and J are TRBV6-5 and TRBJ2-2; no clear D gene. Trimming pared 2 bases from V and 4 bases from J, leaving 8 bases between. Germline lookup yields CDR1 MNHEY and CDR2 SVGAGI. The CDR3 loop spans 14 amino acids. CDR3 nucleotide sequence: TGTGCCAGCAGTTACCTCCTCAGCACCGGGGAGCTGTTTTTT. Encoded protein: CASSYLLSTGELFF.

Here the CDR3 reads CASRRQGADTQYF. The DNA for the CDR3 is TGTGCCAGCAGAAGACAGGGGGCAGATACGCAGTATTTT. The chain employs TRBV6-1 and TRBJ2-3; 9 bases line up with TRBD1. V gave up 6 bases and J gave up 4 bases; unmatched junction bases: 2. From germline, CDR1 is MNHNS and CDR2 SASEGT. The CDR3 has 13 amino acids.

The rearrangement uses TRBV27 and TRBJ2-7; 10 bases align to TRBD1. Germline trimming cut 0 bases from V and 3 bases from J; bases unmatched to any gene: 2. The germline V gene encodes CDR1 MNHEY and CDR2 SMNVEV (reference sequence). The CDR3 consists of 15 residues. The chain's CDR3 is CASSLSGQGIYEQYF. The CDR3 nucleotides are TGTGCCAGCAGTTTATCGGGACAGGGGATCTACGAGCAGTACTTC.

Concerning this clone itself: A read error may produce the germline difference seen at one junction end. This sequence joins TRBV28 and TRBJ1-3; TRBD1 agrees at 7 bases. The CDR3 loop spans 16 amino acids. CDR1 is MDHEN and CDR2 is SYDVKM in the germline V gene. The CDR3 spells CASRDRGRGRGTTIYF. DNA for the CDR3: TGTGCCAGCAGGGATAGGGGGCGAGGCCGCGGAACCACCATATATTTT. Looking up the rest from reference TRBV28 and TRBJ1-3 gives the full variable domain: DVKVTQSSRYLVKRTGEKVFLECVQDMDHENMFWYRQDPGLGLRLIYFSYDVKMKEKGDIPEGYSVSREKKERFSLILESASTNQTSMYLCASRDRGRGRGTTIYFGEGSWLTVV.

This clone was picked up a small number of times. A junction end diverges from the germline sequence, so it may reflect a read error. The CDR3 protein is CASRIRQGAMDF. The CDR3 bases are TGTGCCAGCAGGATAAGACAGGGGGCTATGGACTTC. The rearrangement links TRBV28 to TRBJ2-7; 10 bases match TRBD1. This CDR3 has 12 amino acids. Germline V CDR1 and CDR2: MDHEN, SYDVKM.

The CDR3 reads CASSPLGTGGYGYTF. The CDR3 region has the DNA TGTGCCAGCAGTCCACTCGGGACAGGTGGCTATGGCTACACCTTC. The rearrangement joins TRBV6-1 to TRBJ1-2, with 8 bases matching TRBD1. J lost 4 bases, V lost 5 bases, and 9 bases had no gene match. This CDR3 comprises 15 residues. CDR1 and CDR2 (germline): MNHNS, SASEGT.

V gene TRBV7-9 combines with J gene TRBJ1-1; 9 nucleotides align to TRBD1. V dropped 2 bases and J dropped 0; count of bases not matched to a gene: 7. The CDR3 has 17 residues. The germline gives CDR1 SEHNR, CDR2 FQNEAQ (reference sequence). For the CDR3, the DNA is TGTGCCAGCAGCTTATACAGGGGGCTTTCGGTGAACACTGAAGCTTTCTTT. Translating it yields CASSLYRGLSVNTEAFF.

This clone was detected once. The rearrangement joins TRBV4-2 to TRBJ1-2, with D perhaps matching TRBD1 (5 bases). The germline V and J ends were trimmed by 0 bases and 8 bases, with 16 bases remaining between them. The germline CDR1 and CDR2 sequences are LGHNA and YNFKEQ. This CDR3 comprises 15 residues. CDR3 bases: TGTGCCAGCAGCCAAGATTCTCCTCCCTCAGGGGGCTACACCTTC. Residues: CASSQDSPPSGGYTF.

The chain joins TRBV19 to TRBJ1-4; the D gene is possibly TRBD1 (5 bases). Germline V gives CDR1 LNHDA, CDR2 SQIVND (reference sequence). The CDR3 consists of 15 residues. V gave up 3 bases and J gave up 1 base, with 9 bases separating them. CDR3 sequence reads: CASSMGRLTNEKLFF. The CDR3 DNA reads TGTGCCAGTAGTATGGGACGGCTAACTAATGAAAAACTGTTTTTT.

The chain is built from TRBV4-1 and TRBJ1-6, with D unresolved. The germline V gene encodes CDR1 MGHRA and CDR2 YSYEKL. The CDR3 has 17 residues. Trimming took 1 base from V and 0 from J, leaving 10 bases between them. Here the CDR3 DNA reads TGCGCCAGCAGCCAAGCGCGCTTAAGCTCCTATAATTCACCCCTCCACTTT. Amino acid sequence: CASSQARLSSYNSPLHF.

The V and J genes are TRBV2 and TRBJ2-2; perhaps TRBD1 as D (6 bases). Germline CDR1 reads SNHLY; CDR2 reads FYNNEI. The V end lost 8 bases, the J end lost 0 bases, and 13 bases lay between the germline ends. The CDR3 covers 15 residues. The CDR3 protein is CASRGDRTNTGELFF. In DNA, the CDR3 is TGTGCCAGCCGAGGAGACAGGACGAACACCGGGGAGCTGTTTTTT.

The J gene is TRBJ2-3, the V gene TRBV28, with 7 bases identical to TRBD1. Germline CDR1 is MDHEN and CDR2 is SYDVKM. The CDR3 runs 14 residues. J gave up 4 bases and V 8 bases, and 9 bases lay outside the gene matches. The CDR3 nucleotides read TGTGCCAGCGGAGAGACAGGGAGCGCAGATACGCAGTATTTT. Translating gives CASGETGSADTQYF.

This clone has just a few counts. This sequence joins TRBV5-1 and TRBJ2-1, with D possibly matching TRBD2 (7 bases). In germline, CDR1 is SGHRS, CDR2 YFSETQ. The germline V and J ends were trimmed by 3 bases and 9 bases, with 19 bases remaining between them. The CDR3 runs 15 residues. The CDR3 loop reads CASSSHIGGDSEQFF. Written as DNA, the CDR3 is TGCGCCAGCAGCTCCCATATAGGGGGGGATAGTGAGCAGTTCTTC.

This clone has a handful of counts. The genes are TRBV25-1 and TRBJ2-1; 7 nucleotides line up with TRBD1. Germline lookup yields CDR1 MGHDK and CDR2 SYGVNS. The CDR3 totals 15 residues. Trimming removed 1 base from V and 3 bases from J; junction bases left unmatched: 3. Here the CDR3 DNA reads TGTGCCAGCAGTGAATCTGGGACAGACTACAATGAGCAGTTCTTC. Amino acid sequence: CASSESGTDYNEQFF.

The chain uses TRBV11-2 and TRBJ1-5; D might be TRBD1 (5 bases). Trimming took 0 bases from V and 11 from J, leaving 14 bases between them. The germline V gene has CDR1 SGHAT and CDR2 FQNNGV. The CDR3 loop spans 14 amino acids. In nucleotides, the CDR3 is TGTGCCAGCAGCTTAGAGGGGACCTATGGGGCCCAGCATTTT. This codes for CASSLEGTYGAQHF. The variable domain in full, with the rest retrieved from reference TRBV11-2 and TRBJ1-5, is EAGVAQSPRYKIIEKRQSVAFWCNPISGHATLYWYQQILGQGPKLLIQFQNNGVVDDSQLPKDRFSAERLKGVDSTLKIQPAKLEDSAVYLCASSLEGTYGAQHFGDGTRLSIL.

This chain uses TRBV18 with TRBJ2-6, with 7 positions matching TRBD1. This CDR3 spans 20 amino acids. V trimming: 2 bases; J trimming: 0 bases; junction bases outside the gene matches: 13. Germline V gives CDR1 KGHSH, CDR2 LQKENI. CDR3 nucleotide sequence: TGTGCCAGCTCACCAACCCTAACAGGGGCGTTTGGCTCTGGGGCCAACGTCCTGACTTTC. Translating gives CASSPTLTGAFGSGANVLTF.